The clone carrying this T cell receptor beta chain has just one count. Use of 60 Vbeta and 13 Jbeta primers characterized the PCR. Produced via immunoSEQ multiplex PCR; TCRdb's table is partial and in-frame only. Of about 140,000 clones in the sample, 79% were seen once. V shed 4 bases and J shed 4 bases, with 12 bases lying between them. The germline V gene has CDR1 SGHDT and CDR2 YYEEEE. CDR3 length equals 14 residues. This sample stems from a study of cytomegalovirus exposure and HLA in healthy donors. Sequencing was performed on PBMCs. The chain employs TRBV5-6 and TRBJ1-5; D is possibly TRBD1 (6 bases). The clonotype was recovered from a man aged 35 to 55 in good health and CMV-seropositive. CDR3 in DNA: TGTGCCAGCAGCACACTACAGGGTAATCAGCCCCAGCATTTT. The encoded protein is CASSTLQGNQPQHF.